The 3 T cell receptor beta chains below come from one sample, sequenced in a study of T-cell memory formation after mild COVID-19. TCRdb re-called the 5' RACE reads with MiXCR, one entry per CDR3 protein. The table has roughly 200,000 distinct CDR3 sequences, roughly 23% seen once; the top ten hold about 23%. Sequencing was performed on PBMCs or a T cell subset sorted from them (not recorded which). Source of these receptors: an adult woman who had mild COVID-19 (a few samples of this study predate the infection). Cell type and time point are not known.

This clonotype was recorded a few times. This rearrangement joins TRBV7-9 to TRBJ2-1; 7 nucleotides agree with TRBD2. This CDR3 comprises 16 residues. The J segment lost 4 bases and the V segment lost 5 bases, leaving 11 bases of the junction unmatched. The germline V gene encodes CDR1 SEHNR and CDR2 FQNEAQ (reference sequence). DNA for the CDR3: TGTGCCAGCAGCCATCCGCTAGCGGAGTATTACAATGAGCAGTTCTTC. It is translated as CASSHPLAEYYNEQFF.

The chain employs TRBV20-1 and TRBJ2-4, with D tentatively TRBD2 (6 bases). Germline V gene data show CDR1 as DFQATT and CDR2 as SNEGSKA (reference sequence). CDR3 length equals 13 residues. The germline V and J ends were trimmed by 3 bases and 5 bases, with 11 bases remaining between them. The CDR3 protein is CSARRGLENIQYF. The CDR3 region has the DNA TGCAGTGCTAGGAGGGGACTTGAAAACATTCAGTACTTC.

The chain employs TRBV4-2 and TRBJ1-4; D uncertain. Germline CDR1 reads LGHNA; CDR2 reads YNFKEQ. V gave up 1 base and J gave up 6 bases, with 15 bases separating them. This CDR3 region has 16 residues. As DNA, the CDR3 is TGTGCCAGCAGCCAAGTAGGTGAGGGCGGGGATGAAAAACTGTTTTTT. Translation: CASSQVGEGGDEKLFF.